A selection of T cell receptor beta chains follows, all from one sample in a study of identical twins. TCRdb processed the 5' RACE reads anew with MiXCR; each CDR3 protein has one entry. The data show some 560,000 distinct CDR3 sequences, around a tenth seen once. This sample was shared with a second study, whose subject was yellow fever vaccine responses in identical twins.

The sample comprised PBMCs. These receptors all come from a young woman in good health. CDR3s leave out the opening cysteine and the closing phenylalanine or tryptophan.

v_gene,CDR3aa
TRBV5-1,ASSLGLALTDTQY
TRBV12-3/TRBV12-4,ASSQSRQGRPYEQY
TRBV7-2,ATGRDEAYEQY
TRBV7-9,ASSPRTGQLHEQY
TRBV15,ATSRGGDGVNTEAF
TRBV28,ASSLPDRMDEKLF
TRBV21-1,ASSKVITHRGQF
TRBV20-1,SARETGNTGELF
TRBV7-3,ASARMQDNEQF
TRBV20-1,SARDVPGQPYNEQF
TRBV11-2,ASSLDLWVGTTSGSQHEQY
TRBV5-1,ASSLDPGGQETQY
TRBV5-1,ASSRDRGSSDTQY
TRBV9,ASSPRDLLNEQF
TRBV24-1,ATSTGVDASYEQY
TRBV29-1,SVRGETSSYNEQF
TRBV7-9,ASSGREGEQY
TRBV7-3,ASSEGTGWRDTQY
TRBV11-3,ASSLDRIPPIAFEQF
TRBV6-1,ASSTWEGGNEQY
TRBV7-9,ASSPWTSGYYEQY
TRBV6-5,ASSFQALAGGPHNEQF
TRBV11-2,ASSPPTRGRTDTQY
TRBV6-2/TRBV6-3,ASSSPTGGLDEQF
TRBV24-1,ATSHATGNQPQH
TRBV6-1,ASSIARPHEQF
TRBV29-1,SVQGGTGIYVETQY
TRBV28,ASSFRTGDSLSYEQY
TRBV24-1,ATRGQGDYGYT
TRBV6-2/TRBV6-3,ASSLTGNYNEQF
TRBV12-3/TRBV12-4,ASSSRGTSGAYEQY
TRBV7-2,ASSSELRTGELF
TRBV4-3,ASSQLSGKGNNEQF
TRBV28,AFRHTEAF
TRBV4-2,ASSQVPGGLEGTQY
TRBV6-1,ASSAKIRGNEQY
TRBV20-1,SARDGRGEGLAENLANTGELF
TRBV29-1,SVEDRGGSGRGLDTQY
TRBV12-3/TRBV12-4,ASSFNRGLGGYT
TRBV5-1,ASSRLASGSTDTQY
TRBV6-2/TRBV6-3,ASSLTAANTEAF
TRBV20-1,SAQSGRGGNEQF
TRBV5-1,ASSTGDGEMNTEAF
TRBV6-1,ASSEVLSEYGYT
TRBV7-9,ASSSPFNTEAF
TRBV9,ASSVGLAGGTLTDTQY
TRBV5-8,ASSETWVNTEAF
TRBV20-1,SARGTGENNEQF
TRBV2,ASSTGTGAYNEQF
TRBV28,ASSGRKHSGANVLT
TRBV7-2,ASSLESWDSLIEQY
TRBV20-1,SAPKPGGPYEQY
TRBV12-3/TRBV12-4,ARSLLTPSRGGQDTQY